A single sample gave rise to the 18 T cell receptor beta chains below, sequenced in a study of T-cell reconstitution after alpha-beta-depleted transplantation in children. A TCRbeta library incorporating unique molecular identifiers was prepared. MiXCR, applied by TCRdb to the PCR reads, yields one record per CDR3 protein. The repertoire has about 980,000 distinct CDR3 sequences, about 31% of them found once; the top ten carry under 30%. Sample: PBMCs, mostly from graft donor cells, taken 360 days after TCRalphabeta/CD19-depleted stem cell transplant. These receptors all come from a boy under two years old who had a stem cell transplant for SCID, so the T cells may come from the graft donor.

The V call is TRBV7-9, the J call TRBJ1-5; 7 bases are shared with TRBD1. CDR3 length: 14 amino acids. The trim removed 4 bases at V and 3 bases at J, leaving 3 bases unmatched. The germline V gene has CDR1 SEHNR and CDR2 FQNEAQ (reference sequence). The CDR3 nucleotides read TGTGCCAGCAGCTCAACAGGGGTCAATCAGCCCCAGCATTTT. Translated, it gives CASSSTGVNQPQHF.

V and J are TRBV18 and TRBJ1-1, with a tentative D call TRBD1 (5 bases). The CDR3 is 13 amino acids. Germline V CDR1 and CDR2: KGHSH, LQKENI. Trimming removed 6 bases from V and 3 bases from J, with 11 bases in between. CDR3 sequence: CASSQWGDTEAFF. CDR3 sequence (DNA): TGTGCCAGCTCGCAGTGGGGGGACACTGAAGCTTTCTTT.

J is TRBJ2-6 and V is TRBV5-1; D unclear. CDR3 length equals 16 residues. Germline CDR1 and CDR2: SGHRS and YFSETQ. V lost 4 bases and J lost 0, with 11 bases in between. CDR3 DNA: TGCGCCAGCAGCGCTTTCCTGGTCTCTGGGGCCAACGTCCTGACTTTC. It codes for CASSAFLVSGANVLTF.

The table lists this clonotype with a few counts. The CDR3 coding sequence is TGTGCCAGCAGTGAAGGGGCCCAGCGGGGATCCTACGAGCAGTACTTC. Protein product: CASSEGAQRGSYEQYF. The gene calls are TRBV6-1 and TRBJ2-7; 7 bases agree with TRBD2. CDR1 and CDR2 (germline): MNHNS, SASEGT. The CDR3 is 16 residues long. Trimming cost V 1 base and J 1 base; bases outside gene matches: 7.

This clonotype was found a few times. The chain couples TRBV4-1 to TRBJ2-3; D gene ambiguous. The V end was cut by 0 bases, the J end by 0 bases, with 4 bases between. From germline, CDR1 is MGHRA and CDR2 YSYEKL. This CDR3 has 14 amino acids. The CDR3 protein is CASSQDISTDTQYF. As DNA, the CDR3 is TGCGCCAGCAGCCAAGATATCAGCACAGATACGCAGTATTTT.

In its sample, this clonotype was seen a few times. The genes are TRBV5-1 and TRBJ2-5, with D hard to call. Germline assignment: CDR1 SGHRS and CDR2 YFSETQ. V lost 4 bases and J 2 bases, leaving 12 bases between the germline ends. The CDR3 runs to 14 residues. The CDR3 DNA follows: TGCGCCAGCAGCGAGTCGGCGGTGCAAGAGACCCAGTACTTC. Translation gives CASSESAVQETQYF.

The chain couples TRBV10-3 to TRBJ2-7; 12 bases align to TRBD2. Germline-derived CDR1 and CDR2 are ENHRY and SYGVKD. V dropped 7 bases and J dropped 7; count of bases not matched to a gene: 11. The length of the CDR3 is 15 residues. CDR3 sequence reads: CAIMTPSGGGWEQYF. The CDR3 DNA reads as TGTGCCATCATGACGCCTAGCGGGGGGGGTTGGGAGCAGTACTTC.

V and J are TRBV20-1 and TRBJ2-1; D remains ambiguous. Germline-derived CDR1 and CDR2 are DFQATT and SNEGSKA (reference sequence). The V end lost 6 bases, the J end lost 4 bases, and 16 bases lay between the germline ends. The CDR3 has 14 residues. The CDR3 coding sequence is TGCAGTGCCCCGAGCCCCCACAGATACAATGAGCAGTTCTTC. This codes for CSAPSPHRYNEQFF.

This clonotype turned up a few times. V usage is TRBV20-1 and J usage is TRBJ1-1; D may be TRBD1 (5 bases). V lost 0 bases to trimming and J lost 3 bases, with 14 bases between them. The length of the CDR3 is 15 residues. Germline V lookup: CDR1 DFQATT, CDR2 SNEGSKA (reference sequence). For the CDR3, the DNA is TGCAGTGCTAGAGACCCGGGAGGCAGGGACACTGAAGCTTTCTTT. This encodes CSARDPGGRDTEAFF.

This clonotype was observed a handful of times. The chain uses TRBV10-3 and TRBJ2-5, with D maybe TRBD2 (6 bases). From germline, CDR1 is ENHRY and CDR2 SYGVKD. CDR3 length equals 11 residues. Trimming removed 10 bases from V and 6 bases from J, with 12 bases in between. The CDR3 loop reads CATTGEKTQYF. In DNA, the CDR3 is TGTGCCACGACGGGGGAGAAGACCCAGTACTTC.

This clonotype was seen only a few times. V is TRBV28 and J is TRBJ2-7, with D possibly matching TRBD1 (6 bases). This CDR3 region has 16 residues. Trimming removed 4 bases at V and 5 bases at J, with 21 bases between. Germline CDR1 and CDR2: MDHEN and SYDVKM. The CDR3 region is CASSSLATGPRDEQYF. The CDR3, as DNA: TGTGCCAGCAGTTCCCTCGCCACAGGGCCTAGGGACGAGCAGTACTTC.

With regard to this clonotype: Sequence at one end of the junction differs from germline and may be a read error. The chain joins TRBV5-1 to TRBJ2-2, with D tentatively TRBD2 (5 bases). Germline V gives CDR1 SGHRS, CDR2 YFSETQ. The CDR3 runs to 14 residues. The CDR3 region is CASSLASSTGELFF. The CDR3 DNA is TGTGCCAGCAGCTTAGCTAGCTCCACCGGGGAGCTGTTTTTT. Filled out from reference TRBV5-1 and TRBJ2-2, the complete variable domain reads KAGVTQTPRYLIKTRGQQVTLSCSPISGHRSVSWYQQTPGQGLQFLFEYFSETQRNKGNFPGRFSGRQFSNSRSEMNVSTLELGDSALYLCASSLASSTGELFFGEGSRLTVL.

This clonotype occurred a few times. The chain is built from TRBV12-3 or TRBV12-4 and TRBJ2-3; no reliable D call. V shed 8 bases and J shed 0 bases, with 6 bases lying between them. This CDR3 region has 12 residues. DNA of the CDR3: TGTGCCAGCGGGTTTAGCACAGATACGCAGTATTTT. Translation gives CASGFSTDTQYF.

The sample holds a few counts of this clonotype. The chain recombines TRBV20-1 with TRBJ2-5, with no clear D. The CDR3 runs to 13 residues. Trimming shortened V by 6 bases and J by 4 bases, and 15 bases separated the two germline ends. CDR1 is DFQATT, CDR2 SNEGSKA, per germline (reference sequence). As DNA, the CDR3 is TGCAGTGCAAGCCTGCGTCCATCAGAGACCCAGTACTTC. It yields the protein CSASLRPSETQYF.

This clonotype was seen a handful of times. This sequence joins TRBV20-1 and TRBJ2-7; D perhaps matches TRBD1 (6 bases). The germline V gene has CDR1 DFQATT and CDR2 SNEGSKA (reference sequence). This CDR3 has 17 residues. Trimming took off 5 bases at V and 9 bases at J, with 32 bases between the two ends. The CDR3 is CSADRLSDRLASTAQYF. Here the CDR3 DNA reads TGCAGTGCTGATAGACTCTCCGACAGGCTGGCTTCCACTGCGCAGTACTTC.

The CDR3, as DNA: TGTGCCAGCAGCCCTCAAGGGAGCTCCTATAATTCACCCCTCCACTTT. This sequence encodes CASSPQGSSYNSPLHF. The chain carries TRBV7-6 and TRBJ1-6; D is ambiguous. The V gene's germline CDR1 is SGHVS and CDR2 FNYEAQ. This CDR3 is built from 16 residues. Trimming took 5 bases from V and 0 from J, leaving 11 bases between them.

The chain uses TRBV6-5 and TRBJ2-5, with D possibly being TRBD1 (6 bases). CDR1 and CDR2 from the germline V gene are MNHEY and SVGAGI. V lost 6 bases, J lost 0 bases, and 8 bases lay in between. The CDR3 sequence is 13 residues long. The CDR3 region has the DNA TGTGCCAGCAGATACAGGGACCAAGAGACCCAGTACTTC. Residues: CASRYRDQETQYF.

In its sample, this clonotype was seen many times. The rearrangement links TRBV15 to TRBJ2-5, with D perhaps TRBD1 (6 bases). The V and J ends lost 1 base and 3 bases respectively, with 12 bases between them. The length of the CDR3 is 15 residues. Germline V gene lookup returns CDR1 LNHNV and CDR2 YYDKDF (reference sequence). CDR3 nucleotide sequence: TGTGCCACCAGCAGAGGGAAGGGACAAGAAGAGACCCAGTACTTC. It specifies CATSRGKGQEETQYF.